What follows describes a single TCR beta chain. The data stem from a study of technical replicates of blood from four donors. Clones were read by immunoSEQ multiplex PCR, and TCRdb kept only the in-frame ones, dropping some. The sample comprises approximately 75,000 clones, approximately 80% of which are singletons, and approximately 4% rests with the top ten. Sequencing used PBMCs. The clonotype was recovered from a human donor in good health. Some clones in this sample may be carry-over from other donors' samples.

CDR3 sequence (DNA): TGCGCCAGCAGCTTGGGACTAGCGGGGAATGAGCAGTTCTTC. Its translation is CASSLGLAGNEQFF. The chain links TRBV5-1 to TRBJ2-1, with 11 positions matching TRBD2. This CDR3 spans 14 amino acids. After removal of 0 bases from V and 7 bases from J, the junction contained 0 bases not matched to a gene. Per germline, CDR1 SGHRS and CDR2 YFSETQ.